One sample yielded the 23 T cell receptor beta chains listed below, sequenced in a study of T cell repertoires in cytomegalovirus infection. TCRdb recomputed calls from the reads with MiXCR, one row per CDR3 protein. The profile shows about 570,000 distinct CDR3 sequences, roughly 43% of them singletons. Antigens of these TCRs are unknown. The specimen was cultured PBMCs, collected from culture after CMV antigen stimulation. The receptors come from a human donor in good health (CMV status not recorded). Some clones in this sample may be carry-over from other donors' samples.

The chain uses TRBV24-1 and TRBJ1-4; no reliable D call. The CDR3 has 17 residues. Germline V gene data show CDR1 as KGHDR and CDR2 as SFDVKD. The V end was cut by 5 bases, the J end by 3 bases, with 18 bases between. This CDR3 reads CATSGGRGRGANEKLFF. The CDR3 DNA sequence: TGTGCCACCAGTGGTGGCCGGGGTCGCGGTGCTAATGAAAAACTGTTTTTT.

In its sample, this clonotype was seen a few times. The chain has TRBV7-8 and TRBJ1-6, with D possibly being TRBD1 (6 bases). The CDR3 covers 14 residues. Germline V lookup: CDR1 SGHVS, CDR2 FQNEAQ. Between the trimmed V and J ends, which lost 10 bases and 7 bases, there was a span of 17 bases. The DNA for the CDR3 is TGTGCCACAGCATGGGGAGGACAGAATTCACCCCTCCACTTT. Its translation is CATAWGGQNSPLHF.

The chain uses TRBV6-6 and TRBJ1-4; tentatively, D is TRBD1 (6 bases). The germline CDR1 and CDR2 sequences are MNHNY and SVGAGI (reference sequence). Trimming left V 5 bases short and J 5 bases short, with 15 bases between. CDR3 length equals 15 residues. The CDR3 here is CASSGRQVGNEKLFF. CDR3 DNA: TGTGCCAGCAGTGGGCGACAGGTCGGGAATGAAAAACTGTTTTTT.

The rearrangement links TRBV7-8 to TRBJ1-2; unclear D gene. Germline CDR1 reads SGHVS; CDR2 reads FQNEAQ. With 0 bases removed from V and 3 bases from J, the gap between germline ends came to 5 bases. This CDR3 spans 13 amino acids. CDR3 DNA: TGTGCCAGCAGCTTAGCTACCGACTATGGCTACACCTTC. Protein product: CASSLATDYGYTF.

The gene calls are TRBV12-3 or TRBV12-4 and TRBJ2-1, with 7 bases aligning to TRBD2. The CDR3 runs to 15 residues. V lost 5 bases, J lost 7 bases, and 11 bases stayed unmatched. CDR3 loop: CASSRREGLENEQFF. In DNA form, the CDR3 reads TGTGCCAGCAGTAGAAGGGAGGGCCTCGAAAATGAGCAGTTCTTC.

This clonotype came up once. The CDR3 protein is CASSVTGTVNTEAFF. The DNA of the CDR3 is TGTGCCAGCAGCGTTACCGGGACGGTGAACACTGAAGCTTTCTTT. V gene TRBV9 combines with J gene TRBJ1-1, with a tentative D call TRBD1 (5 bases). The germline CDR1 and CDR2 sequences are SGDLS and YYNGEE. The germline V and J ends were trimmed by 2 bases and 0 bases, with 11 bases remaining between them. CDR3 length equals 15 residues.

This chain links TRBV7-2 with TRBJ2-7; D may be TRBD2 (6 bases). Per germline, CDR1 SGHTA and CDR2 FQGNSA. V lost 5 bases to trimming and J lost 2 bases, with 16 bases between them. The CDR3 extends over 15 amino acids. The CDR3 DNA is TGTGCCAGCAGCCCCAGGGCGGGACGGCCCTACGAGCAGTACTTC. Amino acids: CASSPRAGRPYEQYF. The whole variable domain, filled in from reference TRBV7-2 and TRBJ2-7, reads GAGVSQSPSNKVTEKGKDVELRCDPISGHTALYWYRQSLGQGLEFLIYFQGNSAPDKSGLPSDRFSAERTGGSVSTLTIQRTQQEDSAVYLCASSPRAGRPYEQYFGPGTRLTVT.

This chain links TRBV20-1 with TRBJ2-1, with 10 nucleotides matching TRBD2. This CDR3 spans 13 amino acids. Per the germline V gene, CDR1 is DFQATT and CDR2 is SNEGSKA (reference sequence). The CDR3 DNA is TGCAGGGTAGAAAGCGGGAGGGGTGATGAGCAGTTCTTC. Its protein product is CRVESGRGDEQFF.

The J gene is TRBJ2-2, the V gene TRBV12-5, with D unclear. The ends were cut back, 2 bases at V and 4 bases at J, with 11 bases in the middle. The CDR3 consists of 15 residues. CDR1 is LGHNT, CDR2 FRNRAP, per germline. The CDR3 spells CASGLLIGSTGELFF. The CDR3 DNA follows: TGTGCTAGTGGTTTGTTGATCGGGTCCACCGGGGAGCTGTTTTTT. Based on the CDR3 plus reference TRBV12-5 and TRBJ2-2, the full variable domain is DARVTQTPRHKVTEMGQEVTMRCQPILGHNTVFWYRQTMMQGLELLAYFRNRAPLDDSGMPKDRFSAEMPDATLATLKIQPSEPRDSAVYFCASGLLIGSTGELFFGEGSRLTVL.

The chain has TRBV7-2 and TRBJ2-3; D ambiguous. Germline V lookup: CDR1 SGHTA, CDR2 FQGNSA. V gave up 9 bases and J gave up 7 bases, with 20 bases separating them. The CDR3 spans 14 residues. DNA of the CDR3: TGTGCCAGAAGCCAGGTACACGGCAGGTATACGCAGTATTTT. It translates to CARSQVHGRYTQYF.

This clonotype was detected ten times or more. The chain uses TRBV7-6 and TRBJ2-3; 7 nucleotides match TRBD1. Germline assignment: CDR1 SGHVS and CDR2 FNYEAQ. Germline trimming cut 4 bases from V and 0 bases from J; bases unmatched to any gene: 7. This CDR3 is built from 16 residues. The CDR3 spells CASSSGQASSTDTQYF. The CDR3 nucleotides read TGTGCCAGCAGCTCCGGACAGGCCTCTAGCACAGATACGCAGTATTTT.

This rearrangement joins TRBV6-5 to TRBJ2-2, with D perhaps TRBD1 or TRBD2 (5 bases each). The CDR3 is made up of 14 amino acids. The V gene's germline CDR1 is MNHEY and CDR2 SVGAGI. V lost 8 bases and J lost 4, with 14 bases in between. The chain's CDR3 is CASEGLRGTGELFF. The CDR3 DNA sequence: TGTGCCAGCGAGGGGTTGCGTGGCACCGGGGAGCTGTTTTTT.

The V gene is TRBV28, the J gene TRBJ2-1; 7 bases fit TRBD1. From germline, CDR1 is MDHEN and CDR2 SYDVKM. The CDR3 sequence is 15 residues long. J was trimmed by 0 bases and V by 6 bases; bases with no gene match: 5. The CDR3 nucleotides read TGTGCCAGCAGAGAGAAGGGGGCCTCCTACAATGAGCAGTTCTTC. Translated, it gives CASREKGASYNEQFF.

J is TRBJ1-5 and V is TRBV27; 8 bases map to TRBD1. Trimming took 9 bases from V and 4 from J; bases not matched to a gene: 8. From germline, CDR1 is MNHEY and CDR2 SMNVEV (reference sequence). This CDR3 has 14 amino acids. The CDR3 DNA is TGTGCCAGTAGCGCGACAGGGGTAAATCAGCCCCAGCATTTT. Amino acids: CASSATGVNQPQHF.

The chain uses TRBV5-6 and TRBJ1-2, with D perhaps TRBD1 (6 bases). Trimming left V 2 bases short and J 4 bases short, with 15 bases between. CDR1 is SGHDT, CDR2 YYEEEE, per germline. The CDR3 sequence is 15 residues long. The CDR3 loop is CASSFPQGRGYGYTF. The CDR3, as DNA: TGTGCCAGCAGCTTCCCACAGGGTAGGGGCTATGGCTACACCTTC.

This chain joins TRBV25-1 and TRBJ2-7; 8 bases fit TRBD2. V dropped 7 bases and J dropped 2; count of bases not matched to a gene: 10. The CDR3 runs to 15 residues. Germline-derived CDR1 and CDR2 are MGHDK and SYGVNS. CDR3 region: CASTRGGVGAYEQYF. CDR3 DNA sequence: TGTGCCAGCACCCGGGGGGGGGTTGGGGCCTACGAGCAGTACTTC.

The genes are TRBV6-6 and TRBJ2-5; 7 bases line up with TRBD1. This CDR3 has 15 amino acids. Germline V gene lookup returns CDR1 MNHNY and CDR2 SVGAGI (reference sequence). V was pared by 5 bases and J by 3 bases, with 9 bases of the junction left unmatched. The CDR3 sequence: CASSATAGTEETQYF. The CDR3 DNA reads TGTGCCAGCAGTGCTACGGCCGGGACAGAAGAGACCCAGTACTTC.

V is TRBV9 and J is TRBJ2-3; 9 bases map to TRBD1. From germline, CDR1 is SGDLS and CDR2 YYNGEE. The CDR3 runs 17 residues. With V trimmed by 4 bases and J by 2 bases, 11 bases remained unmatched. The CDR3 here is CASSNLPGQGATDTQYF. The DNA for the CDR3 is TGTGCCAGCAGCAACCTCCCGGGACAGGGAGCCACAGATACGCAGTATTTT. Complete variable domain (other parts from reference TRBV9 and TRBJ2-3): DSGVTQTPKHLITATGQRVTLRCSPRSGDLSVYWYQQSLDQGLQFLIQYYNGEERAKGNILERFSAQQFPDLHSELNLSSLELGDSALYFCASSNLPGQGATDTQYFGPGTRLTVL.

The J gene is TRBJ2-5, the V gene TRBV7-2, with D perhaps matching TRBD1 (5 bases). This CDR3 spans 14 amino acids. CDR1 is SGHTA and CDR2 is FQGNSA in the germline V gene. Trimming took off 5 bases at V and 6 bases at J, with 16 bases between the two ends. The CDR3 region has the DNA TGTGCCAGCAGCCCTGCTAGGGGCATAAAGACCCAGTACTTC. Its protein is CASSPARGIKTQYF. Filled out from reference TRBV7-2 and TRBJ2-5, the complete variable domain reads GAGVSQSPSNKVTEKGKDVELRCDPISGHTALYWYRQSLGQGLEFLIYFQGNSAPDKSGLPSDRFSAERTGGSVSTLTIQRTQQEDSAVYLCASSPARGIKTQYFGPGTRLLVL.

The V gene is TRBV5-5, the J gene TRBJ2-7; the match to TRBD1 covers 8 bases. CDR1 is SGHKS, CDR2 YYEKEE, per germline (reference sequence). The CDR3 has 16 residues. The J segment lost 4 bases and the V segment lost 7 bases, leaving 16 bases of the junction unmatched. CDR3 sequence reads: CASRSEPDRGQYEQYF. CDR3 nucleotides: TGTGCCAGCCGATCGGAGCCCGACAGGGGACAGTACGAGCAGTACTTC.

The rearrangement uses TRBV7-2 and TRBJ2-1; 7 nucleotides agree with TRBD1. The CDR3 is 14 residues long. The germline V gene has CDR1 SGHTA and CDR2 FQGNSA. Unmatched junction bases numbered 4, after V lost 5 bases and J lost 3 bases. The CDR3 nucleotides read TGTGCCAGCAGCGAACGACAGGGCTACAATGAGCAGTTCTTC. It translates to CASSERQGYNEQFF.

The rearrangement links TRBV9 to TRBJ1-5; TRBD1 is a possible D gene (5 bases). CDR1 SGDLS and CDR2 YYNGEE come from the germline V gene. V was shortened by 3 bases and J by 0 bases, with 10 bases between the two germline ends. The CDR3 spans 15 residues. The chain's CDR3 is CASSEGLNSNQPQHF. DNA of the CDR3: TGTGCCAGCAGCGAGGGACTTAATAGCAATCAGCCCCAGCATTTT.

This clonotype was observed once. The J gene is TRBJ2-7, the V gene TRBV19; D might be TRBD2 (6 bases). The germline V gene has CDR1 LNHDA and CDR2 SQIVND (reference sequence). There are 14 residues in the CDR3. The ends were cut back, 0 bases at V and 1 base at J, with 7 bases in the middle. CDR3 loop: CASSIDSGSYEQYF. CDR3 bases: TGTGCCAGTAGTATAGATAGCGGATCCTACGAGCAGTACTTC.